This TCR beta chain was sequenced for a study of a mutant IDH1 vaccine in newly diagnosed glioma. Study context: First vaccine doses came 4-6 weeks after radiotherapy alone, or with temozolomide cycles.

V dropped 4 bases and J dropped 6 bases, with 15 bases sitting between them. This CDR3 comprises 14 residues. In germline, CDR1 is MGHRA, CDR2 YSYEKL. Sequencing was performed with immunoSEQ multiplex PCR; in TCRdb, only in-frame clones are kept and a portion is missing. The sample holds about 25,000 clones, 65% to 85% seen once. Turning to this clone: Antigen specificity is unknown.

Study observations and caveats: Pseudoprogression looked unconnected to shifts in top peripheral T cell clonotypes.

The time point: week 5, during vaccination. One vaccine dose held 300 ug of mutant IDH1 20-mer peptide and came with topical imiquimod. The source of this sequence is a man in his forties with glioma. This specimen was PBMCs, taken from a glioma patient whose treatment included an IDH1 peptide vaccine. The V and J genes are TRBV4-1 and TRBJ1-1; no clear D gene. Written as DNA, the CDR3 is TGCGCCAGCAGCCCTAGTCGGGGTCAGGCTGAAGCTTTCTTT. It is translated as CASSPSRGQAEAFF.